A selection of T cell receptor beta chains follows, all from one sample in a study of T cell clones after liver transplantation. Method: immunoSEQ multiplex PCR; TCRdb's copy keeps in-frame clones and lacks some. Among approximately 51,000 clones listed, approximately 87% were seen once. The source was CD8+ T cells from blood, collected 12 months after liver transplant. The source is a human patient who received a liver transplant. Some of the T cells might come from the graft donor. CDR3s include the opening cysteine and the closing phenylalanine or tryptophan. Fields, in order: J gene, V gene, clone size, CDR3 protein. Where a row states a size, it is once, few, many or the class of an expanded clone; other rows omit it.

J: TRBJ2-5
V: TRBV2
size: .
CDR3: CASSDGLAKTQYF

J: TRBJ2-1
V: TRBV6-4
size: .
CDR3: CASSQLPGFSNHNEQFF

J: TRBJ2-7
V: TRBV28
size: .
CDR3: CASSLGAEQYF

J: TRBJ2-2
V: TRBV28
size: .
CDR3: CASAPAGNTGELFF

J: TRBJ1-1
V: TRBV4-1
size: .
CDR3: CASSQDSGVFTEAFF

J: TRBJ2-7
V: TRBV6-5
size: .
CDR3: CASRPGTATRYEQYF

J: TRBJ1-3
V: TRBV5-1
size: .
CDR3: CASSALTGSGNTIYF

J: TRBJ1-2
V: TRBV29-1
size: few
CDR3: CSVVSGDGYTF

J: TRBJ2-1
V: TRBV7-9
size: .
CDR3: CASSTRDSYNEQFF

J: TRBJ2-7
V: TRBV4-1
size: .
CDR3: CASSRRGAGERGYEQYF

J: TRBJ2-6
V: TRBV7-9
size: .
CDR3: CASSSVKYSGANVLTF

J: TRBJ2-7
V: TRBV4-3
size: .
CDR3: CASSQAAAISYEQYF

J: TRBJ1-1
V: TRBV7-2
size: once
CDR3: CASSWGQGLGVEAFF

J: TRBJ2-7
V: TRBV9
size: .
CDR3: CASSVGTTAYEQYF

J: TRBJ2-2
V: TRBV28
size: .
CDR3: CASSAPSGSGGELFF

J: TRBJ2-1
V: TRBV27
size: .
CDR3: CASSSGLTEQFF

J: TRBJ2-1
V: TRBV9
size: .
CDR3: CASSVDRTGGLTVEQFF

J: TRBJ2-3
V: TRBV14
size: .
CDR3: CASSPIYDGTQYF

J: TRBJ2-7
V: TRBV6-5
size: .
CDR3: CASSYSNTLSYEQYF

J: TRBJ2-7
V: TRBV18
size: .
CDR3: CASSPVSAQNYEQYF

J: TRBJ2-7
V: TRBV7-2
size: .
CDR3: CASSYGSHEQYF

J: TRBJ2-7
V: TRBV5-1
size: medium-sized
CDR3: CASSLTPREQYF

J: TRBJ1-1
V: TRBV4-3
size: .
CDR3: CASSQDRNTEAFF

J: TRBJ2-6
V: TRBV5-1
size: .
CDR3: CASSLTTTGAGANVLTF

J: TRBJ2-7
V: TRBV5-4
size: .
CDR3: CASNNNRAPYEQYF

J: TRBJ1-5
V: TRBV2
size: .
CDR3: CASSEGDRGQPQHF

J: TRBJ2-3
V: TRBV2
size: .
CDR3: CASLTRDRAHDTQYF

J: TRBJ2-1
V: TRBV6-6
size: .
CDR3: CASRALSYNEQFF

J: TRBJ2-1
V: TRBV27
size: few
CDR3: CASSLLHEQFF

J: TRBJ1-2
V: TRBV18
size: .
CDR3: CASSPGDNYGYTF

J: TRBJ2-7
V: TRBV4-1
size: .
CDR3: CASSQSGRASYEQYF

J: TRBJ1-2
V: TRBV10-3
size: .
CDR3: CAISGGQVYGYTF

J: TRBJ1-2
V: TRBV6-1
size: .
CDR3: CASSEGPLPGYTF

J: TRBJ2-2
V: TRBV7-9
size: .
CDR3: CASSSGLARGTGELFF

J: TRBJ2-1
V: TRBV9
size: .
CDR3: CASSVAGADNEQFF

J: TRBJ1-1
V: TRBV6-5
size: .
CDR3: CASSYARQVMNTEAFF

J: TRBJ2-5
V: TRBV4-1
size: .
CDR3: CASSQEWSSGRGETQYF

J: TRBJ2-4
V: TRBV6-5
size: .
CDR3: CASRHSGSKNIQYF

J: TRBJ2-2
V: TRBV28
size: .
CDR3: CASRQTGGKTGELFF

J: TRBJ1-5
V: TRBV6-5
size: .
CDR3: CASSMTVYSNQPQHF

J: TRBJ2-1
V: TRBV18
size: .
CDR3: CASSPYEVYNEQFF

J: TRBJ1-2
V: TRBV20-1
size: .
CDR3: CSAYSDYGYTF

J: TRBJ2-7
V: TRBV2
size: .
CDR3: CASSDLAGSYEQYF

J: TRBJ2-7
V: TRBV19
size: .
CDR3: CASSPSTGVSYEQYF